A single sample gave rise to the 18 T cell receptor beta chains below, sequenced in a study of T cells in Graves' hyperthyroidism and ophthalmopathy. Researchers took RNA transcripts and amplified the TCR beta CDR3 regions from them. TCR CDR3 regions were first amplified by RT-PCR with HTBI primers. Each CDR3 protein is one row after TCRdb ran MiXCR on the multiplex PCR reads. The sample lists around 800,000 distinct CDR3 sequences; around 38% were seen once. Sequencing was carried out using blood. The origin of the receptors is a man aged 18 to 35 with Graves' hyperthyroidism.

This chain connects TRBV5-1 to TRBJ2-2; D not resolved. The V and J ends lost 0 bases and 2 bases respectively, with 8 bases between them. This CDR3 has 15 amino acids. In germline, CDR1 is SGHRS, CDR2 YFSETQ. The CDR3 is CASSLGATNTGELFF. The CDR3 coding sequence is TGCGCCAGCAGCTTGGGGGCGACTAACACCGGGGAGCTGTTTTTT. The full variable domain, in which reference TRBV5-1 and TRBJ2-2 provide the parts outside the CDR3, is KAGVTQTPRYLIKTRGQQVTLSCSPISGHRSVSWYQQTPGQGLQFLFEYFSETQRNKGNFPGRFSGRQFSNSRSEMNVSTLELGDSALYLCASSLGATNTGELFFGEGSRLTVL.

The chain couples TRBV6-6 to TRBJ2-7; D is undetermined. The CDR3 length is 11 residues. Looked up from germline, CDR1 is MNHNY and CDR2 is SVGAGI (reference sequence). V was clipped by 2 bases and J by 9 bases, with 8 bases between them. The CDR3 spells CASSYDSRQYF. Written as DNA, the CDR3 is TGTGCCAGCAGTTACGACTCCCGGCAGTACTTC.

This chain uses TRBV9 with TRBJ1-1, with 7 bases that match TRBD1. Germline V gene data show CDR1 as SGDLS and CDR2 as YYNGEE. The junction had 9 bases not matched to a gene; V was cut back by 3 bases and J by 7 bases. This CDR3 has 14 residues. In DNA form, the CDR3 reads TGTGCCAGCAGCGGACAGGGAGACGGGAATGAAGCTTTCTTT. Residues: CASSGQGDGNEAFF.

This clonotype was seen a handful of times. The J gene is TRBJ2-2, the V gene TRBV20-1; 8 nucleotides match TRBD2. The V gene's germline CDR1 is DFQATT and CDR2 SNEGSKA (reference sequence). The V gene end was trimmed by 2 bases and the J gene end by 5 bases; junction bases not matched to a gene: 4. The CDR3 is made up of 14 amino acids. The CDR3 here is CSARRTSTTGELFF. In DNA form, the CDR3 reads TGCAGTGCTAGAAGGACTAGCACGACCGGGGAGCTGTTTTTT.

A few counts support this clonotype. V is TRBV6-6 and J is TRBJ2-2; 7 bases map to TRBD1. Germline lookup yields CDR1 MNHNY and CDR2 SVGAGI (reference sequence). The CDR3 runs 13 residues. V was pared by 5 bases and J by 5 bases, with 2 bases of the junction left unmatched. The CDR3 is CASSDRATGELFF. The CDR3 DNA sequence: TGTGCCAGCAGTGACAGGGCAACCGGGGAGCTGTTTTTT.

DNA for the CDR3: TGTGCCAGCACCCCGACAGGGGTCACCGGGGAGCTGTTTTTT. Protein product: CASTPTGVTGELFF. The gene calls are TRBV25-1 and TRBJ2-2, with TRBD1 identical over 8 bases. Trimming cost V 7 bases and J 4 bases; bases outside gene matches: 5. The CDR3 is 14 amino acids. CDR1 is MGHDK, CDR2 SYGVNS, per germline.

The table lists this clonotype with a few counts. The chain recombines TRBV6-5 with TRBJ2-7; possibly TRBD1 for D (6 bases). V dropped 6 bases and J dropped 5 bases, with 14 bases sitting between them. Germline CDR1 is MNHEY and CDR2 is SVGAGI. The CDR3 loop spans 13 amino acids. CDR3 in DNA: TGTGCCAGCAGCTCCACAGGGTTCGACGAGCAGTACTTC. Encoded protein: CASSSTGFDEQYF.

Only a few counts were recorded for this clonotype. V is TRBV12-3 or TRBV12-4 and J is TRBJ1-3; a weak D match, TRBD1 (5 bases). The germline V and J ends were trimmed by 8 bases and 0 bases, with 14 bases remaining between them. There are 15 residues in the CDR3. CDR3 sequence (DNA): TGTGCCAGCGCGCCGGGGCTAAGCTCTGGAAACACCATATATTTT. Translated: CASAPGLSSGNTIYF.

Comment on this clonotype: One end of the junction fails to match germline, which may point to a read error. The chain is built from TRBV9 and TRBJ1-4; TRBD1 might be the D (5 bases). Per germline, CDR1 SGDLS and CDR2 YYNGEE. The CDR3 contains 15 residues. DNA of the CDR3: TGTGCCAGCAGCGTTCAGGGCCTCCGAGGGGAAAAACTGCTTTTT. Translated: CASSVQGLRGEKLLF.

This chain joins TRBV5-6 and TRBJ2-1; D perhaps matches TRBD1 (6 bases). The CDR3 has 15 residues. V gave up 3 bases and J gave up 4 bases, with 14 bases separating them. Germline V gene lookup returns CDR1 SGHDT and CDR2 YYEEEE. This CDR3 reads CASSSWGLNYNEQFF. CDR3 nucleotide sequence: TGTGCCAGCAGCTCCTGGGGGCTCAATTACAATGAGCAGTTCTTC.

With regard to this clonotype: One end of the junction varies from germline; a read error may be responsible. This chain joins TRBV10-3 and TRBJ2-5, with TRBD1 matching over 9 bases. CDR1 ENHRY and CDR2 SYGVKD come from the germline V gene. The CDR3 is 14 amino acids. The CDR3 coding sequence is TGTGCCAGCAGTTCATACAGGGGGCGGGAGACCCAGTACTTC. This sequence encodes CASSSYRGRETQYF.

This clonotype was observed many times. This chain joins TRBV2 and TRBJ1-2; D might be TRBD1 (5 bases). The CDR3 covers 12 residues. Trimming removed 11 bases from V and 3 bases from J, with 13 bases in between. Per the germline V gene, CDR1 is SNHLY and CDR2 is FYNNEI. For the CDR3, the DNA is TGTGCCTCCCTGATGGGGGACTATGGCTACACCTTC. Encoded protein: CASLMGDYGYTF.

This chain uses TRBV9 with TRBJ2-7; 8 bases agree with TRBD2. The CDR3 length is 16 residues. V shed 0 bases and J 5 bases; nucleotides not matched to a gene: 10. Germline CDR1 reads SGDLS; CDR2 reads YYNGEE. This chain's CDR3 is CASSVANGLARNEQYF. In DNA, the CDR3 is TGTGCCAGCAGCGTAGCTAACGGACTAGCACGTAACGAGCAGTACTTC.

The V and J genes are TRBV5-1 and TRBJ2-2; tentative D call: TRBD1 (5 bases). Trimming shortened V by 2 bases and J by 4 bases, and 9 bases separated the two germline ends. There are 14 residues in the CDR3. Germline values: CDR1 SGHRS, CDR2 YFSETQ. The CDR3 sequence is CASSFATGTGELFF. CDR3 DNA sequence: TGCGCCAGCAGCTTTGCTACAGGCACCGGGGAGCTGTTTTTT. The full variable domain, with the rest looked up from reference TRBV5-1 and TRBJ2-2, is KAGVTQTPRYLIKTRGQQVTLSCSPISGHRSVSWYQQTPGQGLQFLFEYFSETQRNKGNFPGRFSGRQFSNSRSEMNVSTLELGDSALYLCASSFATGTGELFFGEGSRLTVL.

The V call is TRBV25-1, the J call TRBJ2-3, with D perhaps TRBD1 (6 bases). Germline V gives CDR1 MGHDK, CDR2 SYGVNS. V lost 6 bases and J 2 bases, leaving 15 bases between the germline ends. The CDR3 spans 15 residues. DNA for the CDR3: TGTGCCAGCAGCCCCGAGGGGGAGACCACAGATACGCAGTATTTT. This gives the protein CASSPEGETTDTQYF.

V usage is TRBV4-1 and J usage is TRBJ1-2; no clear D. Between the trimmed V and J ends, which lost 0 bases and 4 bases, there was a span of 9 bases. This CDR3 region has 14 residues. Germline V CDR1 and CDR2: MGHRA, YSYEKL. The CDR3 here is CASSQEGSSYGYTF. The CDR3, as DNA: TGCGCCAGCAGCCAAGAGGGCAGTTCCTATGGCTACACCTTC.

This clonotype was observed at least ten times. V usage is TRBV15 and J usage is TRBJ2-2; a weak D match, TRBD2 (5 bases). This CDR3 contains 12 residues. Germline assignment: CDR1 LNHNV and CDR2 YYDKDF (reference sequence). V lost 8 bases, J lost 1 base, and 5 bases lay in between. The CDR3 DNA follows: TGTGCCACCGGGAGGAACACCGGGGAGCTGTTTTTT. This codes for CATGRNTGELFF.

About this clonotype itself: A clone one base away is much larger, so this may be a read error. This chain links TRBV20-1 with TRBJ1-1; D not resolved. V gave up 1 base and J gave up 9 bases, with 9 bases separating them. There are 11 residues in the CDR3. CDR1 and CDR2 (germline): DFQATT, SNEGSKA (reference sequence). CDR3 bases: TGCAGTGCTAGAGGGGAAATAAAAGCTTTCTTT. Protein product: CSARGEIKAFF.